This TCR beta chain was sequenced in a study of OX40 agonist ivuxolimab in advanced cancers. Using immunoSEQ multiplex PCR, the repertoire was profiled, and TCRdb retains in-frame clones only, with some absent. The sample shows approximately 94,000 clones, around 90% of them seen only once. Concerning this clone: Its antigen is unidentified.

CDR1 LNHDA and CDR2 SQIVND come from the germline V gene (reference sequence). The V gene end was trimmed by 4 bases and the J gene end by 2 bases; junction bases not matched to a gene: 7. This CDR3 contains 15 residues. The study's findings and limits: Within 6 weeks, CD4+ and CD8+ blood T cells expanded clonally at 0.1 to 3.0 mg/kg.

The material sequenced was CD4+ or CD8+ T cells sorted from blood, taken in a trial of the OX40 agonist ivuxolimab. V gene TRBV19 combines with J gene TRBJ2-7; 8 positions agree with TRBD1. The clonotype originates from an adult with an advanced solid tumor such as melanoma, head and neck, liver or kidney cancer. CDR3 DNA: TGTGCCAGTAGTAGAACCGGGACAGGAGCCTACGAGCAGTACTTC. It translates to CASSRTGTGAYEQYF.